This T cell receptor beta chain came from a study of blood T cells in healthy people across ages. The second PCR ran about 6 to 12 cycles with a sample-barcoded 5' primer and J-beta primers. TCRdb re-called the 5' RACE reads through MiXCR, storing one row per CDR3 protein. This table has about 970,000 distinct CDR3 sequences, roughly half appearing once. The CDR3 is 16 amino acids. After removal of 2 bases from V and 5 bases from J, the junction contained 12 bases not matched to a gene. CDR1 is SGHRS, CDR2 YFSETQ, per germline. The sequenced sample consisted of blood. The rearrangement joins TRBV5-1 to TRBJ1-1; 7 bases are shared with TRBD1. This receptor was taken from a woman in her fifties or sixties in good health. The chain's CDR3 is CASSFTLTGERTEAFF. CDR3 coding DNA: TGCGCCAGCAGCTTTACCCTTACAGGGGAAAGGACTGAAGCTTTCTTT.